Listed here are 21 T cell receptor beta chains from one sample, sequenced in a study of T cells in Graves' hyperthyroidism and ophthalmopathy. The TCR beta CDR3 regions underwent amplification using RNA transcripts as the source. HTBI primers were the set used in a first-round RT-PCR of the TCR CDR3. TCRdb passed the multiplex PCR reads through MiXCR, listing each CDR3 protein once. The data contain some 360,000 distinct CDR3 sequences, around 14% of them singletons. Sequencing was performed on blood. Source of these receptors: a woman aged 60-75 years with Graves' hyperthyroidism.

This clonotype has at least ten counts. The gene calls are TRBV10-3 and TRBJ2-1; TRBD2 agrees at 7 bases. V shed 7 bases, J shed 5 bases, and the junction held 5 bases outside the gene matches. CDR3 length: 13 residues. The germline gives CDR1 ENHRY, CDR2 SYGVKD. The CDR3 DNA is TGTGCCATCAAGGGGACTACCCACAATGAGCAGTTCTTC. It encodes CAIKGTTHNEQFF.

This clonotype was recorded many times. The rearrangement uses TRBV24-1 and TRBJ1-2; no clear D gene. The V end lost 0 bases, the J end lost 5 bases, and 6 bases lay between the germline ends. The CDR3 sequence is 13 residues long. Germline CDR1 reads KGHDR; CDR2 reads SFDVKD. DNA for the CDR3: TGTGCCACCAGTGATTTGCGAACGTATGGCTACACCTTC. Protein: CATSDLRTYGYTF.

The rearrangement links TRBV7-9 to TRBJ2-6, with D maybe TRBD1 (6 bases). The V gene lost 5 bases and the J gene lost 0 bases, with 20 bases spanning the gap. The CDR3 loop spans 19 amino acids. Germline CDR1 reads SEHNR; CDR2 reads FQNEAQ (reference sequence). The CDR3 DNA reads TGTGCCAGCAGCCCGTCACCCGGGACAACGGACTCTGGGGCCAACGTCCTGACTTTC. This codes for CASSPSPGTTDSGANVLTF. Combining the CDR3 with reference TRBV7-9 and TRBJ2-6 gives the whole variable domain DTGVSQNPRHKITKRGQNVTFRCDPISEHNRLYWYRQTLGQGPEFLTYFQNEAQLEKSRLLSDRFSAERPKGSFSTLEIQRTEQGDSAMYLCASSPSPGTTDSGANVLTFGAGSRLTVL.

This clonotype was recorded a few times. The V gene is TRBV18, the J gene TRBJ2-7; 10 positions agree with TRBD1. V shed 3 bases and J 4 bases; nucleotides not matched to a gene: 9. The CDR3 is 16 amino acids. CDR1 and CDR2 (germline): KGHSH, LQKENI. CDR3 in amino acids: CASSPITGTGVYEQYF. The CDR3 region has the DNA TGTGCCAGCTCACCCATAACCGGGACAGGGGTGTACGAGCAGTACTTC.

This clonotype was seen many times. The chain carries TRBV18 and TRBJ2-7, with a tentative D call TRBD1 (5 bases). V gave up 2 bases and J gave up 1 base, with 9 bases separating them. CDR1 and CDR2 from the germline V gene are KGHSH and LQKENI. CDR3 length equals 14 residues. This CDR3 reads CASSPLDSSYEQYF. DNA of the CDR3: TGTGCCAGCTCACCATTAGACAGTTCCTACGAGCAGTACTTC. The complete variable domain, with remaining parts taken from reference TRBV18 and TRBJ2-7, reads NAGVMQNPRHLVRRRGQEARLRCSPMKGHSHVYWYRQLPEEGLKFMVYLQKENIIDESGMPKERFSAEFPKEGPSILRIQQVVRGDSAAYFCASSPLDSSYEQYFGPGTRLTVT.

This clonotype appeared many times. The genes are TRBV3-1 and TRBJ2-1, with TRBD2 identical over 11 bases. The V segment lost 2 bases and the J segment 9 bases; nucleotides outside the gene matches: 9. This CDR3 has 16 residues. Germline V gene lookup returns CDR1 LGHDT and CDR2 YNNKEL (reference sequence). The CDR3 sequence is CASSQSSGRIGAEQFF. CDR3 nucleotide sequence: TGTGCCAGCAGCCAATCTAGCGGGAGGATCGGCGCTGAGCAGTTCTTC.

This clonotype was seen a few times. V is TRBV20-1 and J is TRBJ1-4; TRBD1 might be the D (6 bases). The CDR3 sequence is 17 residues long. V dropped 0 bases and J dropped 1 base, with 15 bases sitting between them. The germline CDR1 and CDR2 sequences are DFQATT and SNEGSKA (reference sequence). The CDR3 sequence is CSARDLLGGGTNEKLFF. Written as DNA, the CDR3 is TGCAGTGCTAGAGATCTTTTAGGGGGAGGAACTAATGAAAAACTGTTTTTT.

This rearrangement joins TRBV20-1 to TRBJ2-1; 13 positions agree with TRBD2. Losses at the gene ends were 6 bases for V and 4 bases for J; bases not matched to a gene: 6. The CDR3 contains 15 residues. The V gene's germline CDR1 is DFQATT and CDR2 SNEGSKA (reference sequence). The CDR3 nucleotides are TGCAGTGCCTGGACTAGCGGGAGCAGATACAATGAGCAGTTCTTC. As protein: CSAWTSGSRYNEQFF.

V is TRBV5-1 and J is TRBJ1-2; D may be TRBD1 (5 bases). Per the germline V gene, CDR1 is SGHRS and CDR2 is YFSETQ. V was shortened by 4 bases and J by 4 bases, with 17 bases between the two germline ends. CDR3 size: 15 residues. The CDR3: CASSQKGAASYGYTF. Here the CDR3 DNA reads TGCGCCAGCAGCCAGAAAGGGGCAGCTAGCTATGGCTACACCTTC.

The sample holds many counts of this clonotype. The rearrangement uses TRBV28 and TRBJ2-7; possibly TRBD1 or TRBD2 for D (5 bases each). The length of the CDR3 is 15 residues. Trimming cost V 5 bases and J 3 bases, with 17 bases left between them. In germline, CDR1 is MDHEN, CDR2 SYDVKM. The CDR3: CASSQVDGTGYEQYF. In nucleotides, the CDR3 is TGTGCCAGCAGTCAGGTTGACGGGACGGGCTACGAGCAGTACTTC.

V and J are TRBV28 and TRBJ1-2; 9 bases are shared with TRBD1. Germline V lookup: CDR1 MDHEN, CDR2 SYDVKM. Trimming cost V 5 bases and J 4 bases; bases outside gene matches: 5. There are 14 residues in the CDR3. DNA for the CDR3: TGTGCCAGCAGTGGGGGACAGGGCATCTATGGCTACACCTTC. As protein: CASSGGQGIYGYTF.

The chain links TRBV19 to TRBJ2-3, with D possibly called TRBD1 or TRBD2 (6 bases each). Trimming took 6 bases from V and 8 from J, leaving 12 bases between them. Germline lookup yields CDR1 LNHDA and CDR2 SQIVND (reference sequence). The CDR3 extends over 12 amino acids. The DNA for the CDR3 is TGTGCCAGTAGCCCTCCGGGGGCTACGCAGTATTTT. Residues: CASSPPGATQYF.

At least ten counts were recorded for this clonotype. The chain is built from TRBV7-8 and TRBJ1-4; D gene uncertain. The CDR3 runs to 15 residues. Trimming took 1 base from V and 2 from J, leaving 8 bases between them. Germline-derived CDR1 and CDR2 are SGHVS and FQNEAQ. CDR3 protein: CASSLGYATNEKLFF. CDR3 in DNA: TGTGCCAGCAGCTTAGGGTATGCGACTAATGAAAAACTGTTTTTT. Combining the CDR3 with reference TRBV7-8 and TRBJ1-4 gives the whole variable domain GAGVSQSPRYKVAKRGQDVALRCDPISGHVSLFWYQQALGQGPEFLTYFQNEAQLDKSGLPSDRFFAERPEGSVSTLKIQRTQQEDSAVYLCASSLGYATNEKLFFGSGTQLSVL.

The genes are TRBV5-6 and TRBJ2-5; TRBD1 aligns across 8 bases. This CDR3 has 16 amino acids. Germline V gives CDR1 SGHDT, CDR2 YYEEEE. The V segment lost 4 bases and the J segment 11 bases; nucleotides outside the gene matches: 19. The CDR3 coding sequence is TGTGCCAGCAGCCCCTTCGGGACAGGCCCCCTTTCCGGACAGTACTTC. Its translation is CASSPFGTGPLSGQYF.

The V and J genes are TRBV12-3 or TRBV12-4 and TRBJ1-2, with TRBD1 identical over 8 bases. The CDR3 loop spans 13 amino acids. The trim removed 6 bases at V and 8 bases at J, leaving 8 bases unmatched. The CDR3: CASSPDRVVGYTF. In nucleotides, the CDR3 is TGTGCCAGCAGCCCGGACAGGGTTGTAGGCTACACCTTC.

This clonotype was recorded at least ten times. The chain links TRBV5-1 to TRBJ2-2, with D tentatively TRBD1 (6 bases). In germline, CDR1 is SGHRS, CDR2 YFSETQ. The CDR3 spans 16 residues. V was cut by 0 bases and J by 7 bases, with 16 bases left in between. The CDR3 region is CASSLEQGQRDGELFF. The CDR3 nucleotides read TGCGCCAGCAGCTTGGAACAGGGTCAACGGGACGGGGAGCTGTTTTTT.

There are a few counts of this clonotype. The rearrangement uses TRBV10-3 and TRBJ1-1; 8 bases fit TRBD1. With V trimmed by 10 bases and J by 0 bases, 10 bases remained unmatched. The germline CDR1 and CDR2 sequences are ENHRY and SYGVKD. This CDR3 spans 15 amino acids. The CDR3 here is CASVKPGQVNTEAFF. The CDR3 nucleotides are TGTGCCAGCGTCAAGCCGGGACAGGTGAACACTGAAGCTTTCTTT.

The rearrangement joins TRBV7-2 to TRBJ2-3; no definite D call. V gave up 1 base and J gave up 2 bases, with 10 bases separating them. CDR1 is SGHTA and CDR2 is FQGNSA in the germline V gene. This CDR3 has 15 amino acids. The CDR3 is CASSLGGPHTDTQYF. CDR3 nucleotides: TGTGCCAGCAGCTTAGGAGGACCCCACACAGATACGCAGTATTTT.

This clonotype showed up many times. V usage is TRBV12-5 and J usage is TRBJ2-2; no definite D call. V lost 1 base and J 0 bases, leaving 6 bases between the germline ends. The CDR3 is 15 amino acids. Germline lookup yields CDR1 LGHNT and CDR2 FRNRAP. The CDR3: CASGLGTANTGELFF. The CDR3 DNA sequence: TGTGCTAGTGGTTTGGGAACAGCGAACACCGGGGAGCTGTTTTTT.

This clonotype was observed many times. This rearrangement joins TRBV2 to TRBJ1-1, with D possibly being TRBD1 (5 bases). This CDR3 is built from 11 residues. Germline V gives CDR1 SNHLY, CDR2 FYNNEI. Trimming removed 11 bases from V and 8 bases from J, with 15 bases in between. Here the CDR3 DNA reads TGTGCCTCCGAACGGGACGCGGAAGCTTTCTTT. Protein sequence: CASERDAEAFF. Filled out from reference TRBV2 and TRBJ1-1, the complete variable domain reads EPEVTQTPSHQVTQMGQEVILRCVPISNHLYFYWYRQILGQKVEFLVSFYNNEISEKSEIFDDQFSVERPDGSNFTLKIRSTKLEDSAMYFCASERDAEAFFGQGTRLTVV.

Worth noting for this clonotype: This may be a read error: a much more frequent sequence differs by one nucleotide. The chain is built from TRBV20-1 and TRBJ2-7, with 8 bases lining up with TRBD2. Germline-derived CDR1 and CDR2 are DFQATT and SNEGSKA (reference sequence). The J segment lost 6 bases and the V segment lost 6 bases, leaving 10 bases of the junction unmatched. CDR3 length: 13 amino acids. CDR3 in DNA: TGCAGTGCCCCGAAATCGGGGGGGGGCGAGCAGTACTTC. Residues: CSAPKSGGGEQYF.